What follows are 5 T cell receptor beta chains derived from one specimen sequenced in a study of cytomegalovirus exposure and HLA in healthy donors. The PCR ran on 60 Vbeta and 13 Jbeta primers. Some clones are missing from TCRdb's copy, which holds only in-frame ones; the method was immunoSEQ multiplex PCR. The sample yields some 120,000 clones, about 80% seen once. The sample taken for sequencing was PBMCs. The source of these receptors is a man younger than 40 in good health and CMV-seropositive.

The chain is built from TRBV11-2 and TRBJ2-7; D possibly corresponds to TRBD1 (6 bases). The CDR3 consists of 14 residues. CDR1 is SGHAT, CDR2 FQNNGV, per germline. Trimming removed 5 bases at V and 0 bases at J, with 11 bases between. DNA for the CDR3: TGTGCCAGCAGCCAAGACAGGAGCTCCTACGAGCAGTACTTC. Translating gives CASSQDRSSYEQYF.

As regards this clone: Sequence at one end of the junction differs from germline and may be a read error. The chain is built from TRBV4-2 and TRBJ2-7, with 7 bases lining up with TRBD1. The germline gives CDR1 LGHNA, CDR2 YNFKEQ. This CDR3 has 15 residues. The CDR3 coding sequence is TGTGCCGGCAGCCCTAGACAGGGTGGATCCTACGAGCAGTACTTC. It codes for CAGSPRQGGSYEQYF.

The rearrangement uses TRBV2 and TRBJ1-6; unclear D gene. V was clipped by 0 bases and J by 9 bases, with 12 bases between them. Per the germline V gene, CDR1 is SNHLY and CDR2 is FYNNEI. The CDR3 loop spans 15 amino acids. The CDR3 DNA follows: TGTGCCAGCAGTGAAGCGCAGGCCCCCCGTTCACCCCTCCACTTT. Its protein is CASSEAQAPRSPLHF.

The chain links TRBV27 to TRBJ2-7; 9 bases align to TRBD2. This CDR3 has 14 amino acids. Trimming removed 5 bases from V and 1 base from J; junction bases left unmatched: 3. Germline-derived CDR1 and CDR2 are MNHEY and SMNVEV (reference sequence). The CDR3 spells CASSELAGSYEQYF. CDR3 DNA: TGTGCCAGCAGTGAGCTAGCGGGGTCCTACGAGCAGTACTTC.

This chain links TRBV14 with TRBJ2-1; 9 bases fit TRBD2. The CDR3 runs to 15 residues. The trim removed 6 bases at V and 10 bases at J, leaving 13 bases unmatched. CDR1 SGHDN and CDR2 FVKESK come from the germline V gene. CDR3 region: CASSPIAGDLREQFF. CDR3 DNA sequence: TGTGCCAGCAGTCCTATAGCGGGGGATTTGCGGGAGCAGTTCTTC.